This TCR beta chain was found in a study of a mutant IDH1 vaccine in newly diagnosed glioma. For the study at large: At week 47 came visit V13, while visit V12 had come at week 35.

Points on this clone: Its specificity is not known.

Measured with immunoSEQ multiplex PCR; TCRdb has only the in-frame clones, and not every one. Among roughly 49,000 clones listed, around 94% were seen once. Germline CDR1 and CDR2: LNHNV and YYDKDF (reference sequence). J gave up 3 bases and V 7 bases, and 7 bases lay outside the gene matches. The CDR3 consists of 14 residues. Time point indicated: week 35, safety follow-up. What each vaccine dose contained was 300 ug of mutant IDH1 20-mer peptide, accompanied by topical imiquimod. This material consisted of PBMCs, taken from a glioma patient whose treatment included an IDH1 peptide vaccine. The TCR sequence derives from a middle-aged man with glioma. The chain recombines TRBV15 with TRBJ2-5; 8 bases are a match to TRBD2. CDR3 coding DNA: TGTGCCACCACCCTCCCAGCGGGGGAAGAGACCCAGTACTTC. This encodes CATTLPAGEETQYF.